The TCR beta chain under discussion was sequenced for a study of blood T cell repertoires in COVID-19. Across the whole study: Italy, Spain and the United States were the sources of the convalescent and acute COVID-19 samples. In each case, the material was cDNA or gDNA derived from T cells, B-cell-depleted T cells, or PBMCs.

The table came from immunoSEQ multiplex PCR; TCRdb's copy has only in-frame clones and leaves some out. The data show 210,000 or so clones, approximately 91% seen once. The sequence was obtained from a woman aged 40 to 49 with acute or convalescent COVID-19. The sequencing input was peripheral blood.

CDR3 bases: TGTGCCAGCAGCAAAGAAGGTGACAGCTACCTGAACACTGAAGCTTTCTTT. Encoded protein: CASSKEGDSYLNTEAFF. The chain links TRBV21-1 to TRBJ1-1; the table's D call TRBD1 went unverified against the DNA. TRBV21-1 is a listed pseudogene. The CDR3 is 17 residues long.